These 23 T cell receptor beta chains were sequenced from one sample in a study of CD8+CD57+ T cells in acquired aplastic anemia. Patients chosen for sequencing had shown CD8+CD57+ cell expansion by flow cytometry. Genomic DNA, the template, was used for profiling of the TCR beta VDJ and CDR3. MiXCR was run by TCRdb on the reads, yielding one entry per CDR3 protein. This table holds under 200,000 distinct CDR3 sequences, under 55% found once. The sequenced sample was sorted CD4+, CD8+, or CD8+CD57+ T cells (not recorded which) from PBMCs. These receptor sequences come from a human donor with aplastic anemia.

The J gene is TRBJ2-7, the V gene TRBV7-8; D call uncertain. Germline V gives CDR1 SGHVS, CDR2 FQNEAQ. This CDR3 spans 17 amino acids. Deletions cut 9 bases from V and 0 bases from J, with 24 bases between. CDR3 nucleotide sequence: TGTGCCAGTAGTATGACCCTCGCTGGGGTAGGCTCCTACGAGCAGTACTTC. It is translated as CASSMTLAGVGSYEQYF.

This clonotype was counted many times. The chain has TRBV9 and TRBJ2-4; D not resolved. This CDR3 comprises 17 residues. CDR1 and CDR2 (germline): SGDLS, YYNGEE. V shed 0 bases and J shed 3 bases, with 16 bases lying between them. Here the CDR3 reads CASSVDPSDGHKNIQYF. The CDR3 DNA reads TGTGCCAGCAGCGTAGATCCATCCGATGGGCACAAAAACATTCAGTACTTC.

This clonotype was seen more than once but under ten times. This chain uses TRBV11-1 with TRBJ1-1; D not resolved. Per germline, CDR1 SGHAT and CDR2 FQDESV (reference sequence). Trimming removed 1 base from V and 6 bases from J, with 9 bases in between. The length of the CDR3 is 13 residues. For the CDR3, the DNA is TGTGCCAGCAGCTTAGGTTTCCCGGCTGAAGCTTTCTTT. It yields the protein CASSLGFPAEAFF.

The rearrangement links TRBV5-5 to TRBJ1-1; D is uncertain. The germline V and J ends were trimmed by 1 base and 1 base, with 11 bases remaining between them. The CDR3 runs to 15 residues. The germline V gene has CDR1 SGHKS and CDR2 YYEKEE (reference sequence). The DNA for the CDR3 is TGTGCCAGCAGCTTGTACGGGGTAAGGAACACTGAAGCTTTCTTT. Protein: CASSLYGVRNTEAFF.

This clonotype showed up many times. The chain links TRBV20-1 to TRBJ1-5, with D possibly matching TRBD1 (5 bases). V was pared by 1 base and J by 1 base, with 11 bases between. The germline V gene encodes CDR1 DFQATT and CDR2 SNEGSKA (reference sequence). The CDR3 extends over 15 amino acids. The CDR3, as DNA: TGCAGTGCTAGAGGGGGAAGGGGAAGCAATCAGCCCCAGCATTTT. This encodes CSARGGRGSNQPQHF.

Many counts were recorded for this clonotype. This chain links TRBV19 with TRBJ2-2; TRBD1 is a possible D gene (6 bases). This CDR3 contains 14 residues. Between the trimmed V and J ends, which lost 8 bases and 4 bases, there was a span of 14 bases. From germline, CDR1 is LNHDA and CDR2 SQIVND (reference sequence). CDR3 sequence (DNA): TGTGCCAGTCGGAACAGGGTGACCACCGGGGAGCTGTTTTTT. Encoded protein: CASRNRVTTGELFF.

There are many counts of this clonotype. This chain links TRBV12-3 or TRBV12-4 with TRBJ2-1, with D perhaps TRBD2 (6 bases). Trimming stripped 6 bases from V and 6 bases from J, with 12 bases between. This CDR3 has 13 residues. The CDR3 DNA sequence: TGTGCCAGCAGGGAGACTAGTTCCAATGAGCAGTTCTTC. This translates into CASRETSSNEQFF.

Ten or more counts support this clonotype. This sequence joins TRBV6-1 and TRBJ1-1; D is unclear. Trimming left V 6 bases short and J 8 bases short, with 22 bases between. CDR1 is MNHNS and CDR2 is SASEGT in the germline V gene. The CDR3 is 15 residues long. CDR3 in DNA: TGTGCCAGCAGGAAAACAGATCGGGTGGGTTGGGAAGCTTTCTTT. Its protein is CASRKTDRVGWEAFF.

This rearrangement joins TRBV10-3 to TRBJ1-2; D is unresolved. This CDR3 has 16 residues. Per germline, CDR1 ENHRY and CDR2 SYGVKD. Trimming took off 0 bases at V and 2 bases at J, with 13 bases between the two ends. The DNA for the CDR3 is TGTGCCATCAGTGAGTCGAGGCAGCCCTCGAACTATGGCTACACCTTC. It encodes CAISESRQPSNYGYTF.

This chain uses TRBV29-1 with TRBJ1-1; maybe TRBD1 (5 bases). The CDR3 has 12 amino acids. Per the germline V gene, CDR1 is SQVTM and CDR2 is ANQGSEA. V lost 4 bases to trimming and J lost 4 bases, with 10 bases between them. CDR3 nucleotides: TGCAGCGTTGGCAGGGAGGTCACTGAAGCTTTCTTT. As protein: CSVGREVTEAFF. The variable domain in full, completed from reference TRBV29-1 and TRBJ1-1, reads SAVISQKPSRDICQRGTSLTIQCQVDSQVTMMFWYRQQPGQSLTLIATANQGSEATYESGFVIDKFPISRPNLTFSTLTVSNMSPEDSSIYLCSVGREVTEAFFGQGTRLTVV.

The chain combines TRBV15 with TRBJ2-1, with no clear D. This CDR3 is 13 amino acids long. Trimming removed 4 bases from V and 7 bases from J, with 11 bases in between. Germline assignment: CDR1 LNHNV and CDR2 YYDKDF (reference sequence). CDR3 sequence (DNA): TGTGCCACCAGCACCAGAATTGGGAATGAGCAGTTCTTC. This gives the protein CATSTRIGNEQFF.

In its sample, this clonotype was seen once. The rearrangement links TRBV19 to TRBJ1-6; D call uncertain. V lost 9 bases, J lost 3 bases, and 15 bases lay in between. Germline V gene data show CDR1 as LNHDA and CDR2 as SQIVND (reference sequence). This CDR3 comprises 15 residues. The CDR3 is CARHARSYYNSPLHF. In DNA, the CDR3 is TGTGCCAGACATGCCCGAAGTTACTATAATTCACCCCTCCACTTT. The whole variable domain, remainder taken from reference TRBV19 and TRBJ1-6, is DGGITQSPKYLFRKEGQNVTLSCEQNLNHDAMYWYRQDPGQGLRLIYYSQIVNDFQKGDIAEGYSVSREKKESFPLTVTSAQKNPTAFYLCARHARSYYNSPLHFGNGTRLTVT.

The V call is TRBV11-1, the J call TRBJ2-1, with 7 bases aligning to TRBD1. J was trimmed by 5 bases and V by 5 bases; bases with no gene match: 6. This CDR3 has 14 residues. In germline, CDR1 is SGHAT, CDR2 FQDESV (reference sequence). The CDR3 protein is CASSPGTANNEQFF. CDR3 nucleotide sequence: TGTGCCAGCAGCCCCGGGACAGCCAACAATGAGCAGTTCTTC.

To note about this clonotype: As the CDR3 is not closed by the conserved phenylalanine or tryptophan, this likely results from a read error. CDR3 sequence (DNA): TGCAGTGCTAGAGATGAGAGCGCCCAGGAGACCCAGTACTTG. Translated: CSARDESAQETQYL. V gene TRBV20-1 combines with J gene TRBJ2-5, with D unresolved. In germline, CDR1 is DFQATT, CDR2 SNEGSKA (reference sequence). Trimming pared 0 bases from V and 5 bases from J, leaving 13 bases between. This CDR3 region has 14 residues.

The chain carries TRBV12-3 or TRBV12-4 and TRBJ2-7, with 9 bases lining up with TRBD2. The CDR3 extends over 15 amino acids. V was clipped by 5 bases and J by 2 bases; unmatched bases: 7. In nucleotides, the CDR3 is TGTGCCAGCAGTACTACTAGCGGGTGGACCTACGAGCAGTACTTC. Its protein product is CASSTTSGWTYEQYF.

Many counts were recorded for this clonotype. The V call is TRBV11-3, the J call TRBJ2-1, with a possible D match to TRBD2 (6 bases). The V gene's germline CDR1 is SGHNT and CDR2 YENEEA. The CDR3 length is 14 residues. Deletions cut 0 bases from V and 8 bases from J, with 11 bases between. In DNA, the CDR3 is TGTGCCAGCAGCTTAGACGTCAGGGAGGATGAGCAGTTCTTC. Translating gives CASSLDVREDEQFF.

There are a few counts of this clonotype. This rearrangement joins TRBV30 to TRBJ1-1; 11 nucleotides agree with TRBD1. There are 15 residues in the CDR3. The V segment lost 8 bases and the J segment 0 bases; nucleotides outside the gene matches: 8. Germline assignment: CDR1 GTSNPN and CDR2 SVGIG (reference sequence). The CDR3 sequence: CASLGTGGMNTEAFF. The DNA for the CDR3 is TGTGCCAGCCTCGGGACAGGGGGTATGAACACTGAAGCTTTCTTT.

Note on this clonotype: Here the CDR3 omits its conserved ending phenylalanine or tryptophan, so a read error is the likely source. The limits of the CDR3 on the DNA are not certain, so only TCRdb's listed CDR3 is given. The CDR3: CASSEGTS. The chain links TRBV2 to TRBJ1-2. Germline values: CDR1 SNHLY, CDR2 FYNNEI. 8 amino acids form the CDR3, both terminal residues included.

At least ten counts were recorded for this clonotype. The gene calls are TRBV15 and TRBJ2-7, with 10 bases that match TRBD1. The J segment lost 5 bases and the V segment lost 0 bases, leaving 16 bases of the junction unmatched. Germline CDR1 LNHNV, CDR2 YYDKDF (reference sequence). This CDR3 is 19 amino acids long. The CDR3 sequence is CATSRDNTGGQGQIHEQYF. In nucleotides, the CDR3 is TGTGCCACCAGCAGAGATAACACCGGGGGACAGGGGCAAATCCACGAGCAGTACTTC.

The chain combines TRBV2 with TRBJ2-3; D is perhaps TRBD1 (7 bases). There are 13 residues in the CDR3. Germline CDR1 reads SNHLY; CDR2 reads FYNNEI. V lost 9 bases and J 5 bases, leaving 15 bases between the germline ends. The CDR3, as DNA: TGTGCCAGTGCAGGGGGGATGGGAGATACGCAGTATTTT. Its protein product is CASAGGMGDTQYF.

The chain carries TRBV13 and TRBJ1-1; D unclear. V lost 1 base, J lost 3 bases, and 12 bases lay in between. The V gene's germline CDR1 is PRHDT and CDR2 FYEKMQ (reference sequence). This CDR3 has 15 residues. CDR3 protein: CASSLERVRYTEAFF. The DNA of the CDR3 is TGTGCCAGCAGCTTAGAGAGGGTTCGTTACACTGAAGCTTTCTTT.

Only a few counts were recorded for this clonotype. J is TRBJ1-5 and V is TRBV19; D call uncertain. CDR1 LNHDA and CDR2 SQIVND come from the germline V gene (reference sequence). CDR3 length equals 15 residues. V was trimmed by 6 bases and J by 6 bases, leaving 18 bases between them. Here the CDR3 DNA reads TGTGCCAGTAGAAACGTGGGGTCGAGTGGTCAGCCCCAGCATTTT. It encodes CASRNVGSSGQPQHF. The whole variable domain, remainder taken from reference TRBV19 and TRBJ1-5, is DGGITQSPKYLFRKEGQNVTLSCEQNLNHDAMYWYRQDPGQGLRLIYYSQIVNDFQKGDIAEGYSVSREKKESFPLTVTSAQKNPTAFYLCASRNVGSSGQPQHFGDGTRLSIL.

The rearrangement uses TRBV24-1 and TRBJ2-1; D is uncertain. This CDR3 spans 12 amino acids. CDR1 is KGHDR, CDR2 SFDVKD, per germline. The V end lost 9 bases, the J end lost 5 bases, and 10 bases lay between the germline ends. CDR3 sequence reads: CATSGWDNEQFF. The CDR3 DNA sequence: TGTGCCACCTCTGGATGGGACAATGAGCAGTTCTTC.